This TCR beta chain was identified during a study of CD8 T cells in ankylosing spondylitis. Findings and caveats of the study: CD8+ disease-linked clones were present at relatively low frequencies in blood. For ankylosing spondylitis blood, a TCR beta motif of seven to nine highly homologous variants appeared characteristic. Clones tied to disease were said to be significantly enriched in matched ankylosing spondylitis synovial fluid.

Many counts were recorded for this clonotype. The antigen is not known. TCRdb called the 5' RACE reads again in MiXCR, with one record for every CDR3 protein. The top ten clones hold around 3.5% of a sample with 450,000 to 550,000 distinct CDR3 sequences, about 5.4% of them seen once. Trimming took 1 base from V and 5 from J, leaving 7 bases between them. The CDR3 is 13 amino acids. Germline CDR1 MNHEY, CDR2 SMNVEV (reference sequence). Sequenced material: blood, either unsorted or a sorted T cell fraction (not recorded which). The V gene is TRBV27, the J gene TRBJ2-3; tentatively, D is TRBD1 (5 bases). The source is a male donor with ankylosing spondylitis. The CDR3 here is CASSLLTGDTQYF. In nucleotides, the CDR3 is TGTGCCAGCAGTTTATTAACAGGAGATACGCAGTATTTT.